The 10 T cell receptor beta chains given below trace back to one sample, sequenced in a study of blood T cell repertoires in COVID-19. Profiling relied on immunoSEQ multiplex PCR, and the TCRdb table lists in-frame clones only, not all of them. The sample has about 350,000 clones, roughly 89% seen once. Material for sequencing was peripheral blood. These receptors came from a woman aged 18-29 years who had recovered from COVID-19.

CDR3 in DNA: TGTGCCAGCAGCTTAGTAGGGAGGGGACGCGAGCAGTACGTC. Its translation is CASSLVGRGREQYV. This chain joins TRBV11-2 and TRBJ2-7; 7 positions agree with TRBD2. Per the germline V gene, CDR1 is SGHAT and CDR2 is FQNNGV. Trimming removed 1 base from V and 6 bases from J; junction bases left unmatched: 6. The CDR3 covers 14 residues.

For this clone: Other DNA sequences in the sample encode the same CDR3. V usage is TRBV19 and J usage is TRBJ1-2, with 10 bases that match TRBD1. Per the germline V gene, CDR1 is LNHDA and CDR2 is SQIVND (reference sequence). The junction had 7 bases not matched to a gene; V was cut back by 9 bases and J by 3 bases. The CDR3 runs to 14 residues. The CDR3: CASSPGTGDYGYTF. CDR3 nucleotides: TGTGCCAGCTCCCCCGGGACAGGGGACTATGGCTACACCTTC.

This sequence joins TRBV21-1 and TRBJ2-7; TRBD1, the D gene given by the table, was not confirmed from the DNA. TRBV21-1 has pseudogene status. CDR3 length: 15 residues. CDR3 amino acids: CASSNSGTGGGEQYV. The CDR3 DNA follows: TGTGCCAGCAGCAACTCCGGGACAGGGGGCGGCGAGCAGTACGTC.

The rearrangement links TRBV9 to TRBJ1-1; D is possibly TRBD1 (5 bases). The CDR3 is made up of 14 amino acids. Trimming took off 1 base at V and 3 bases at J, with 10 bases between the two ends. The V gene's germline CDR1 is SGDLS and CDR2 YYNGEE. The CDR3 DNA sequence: TGTGCCAGCAGCGTAAGGGGTGCGGACACTGAAGCTTTCTTT. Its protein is CASSVRGADTEAFF.

The CDR3 is CATSKREHNTGELFF. As DNA, the CDR3 is TGTGCCACATCCAAGCGGGAGCACAACACCGGGGAGCTGTTTTTT. The chain joins TRBV10-3 to TRBJ2-2, with TRBD2 matching 8 bases. The trim removed 10 bases at V and 2 bases at J, leaving 9 bases unmatched. In germline, CDR1 is ENHRY, CDR2 SYGVKD. The CDR3 sequence is 15 residues long.

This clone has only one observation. The CDR3 DNA sequence: TGTGCCAGCAGTCCGTTCAGGGTGAAAAGCAATCAGCCCCAGCATTTT. Encoded protein: CASSPFRVKSNQPQHF. The chain recombines TRBV27 with TRBJ1-5, with a possible D match to TRBD1 (5 bases). The CDR3 loop spans 16 amino acids. Per germline, CDR1 MNHEY and CDR2 SMNVEV (reference sequence). Deletions cut 5 bases from V and 1 base from J, with 15 bases between.

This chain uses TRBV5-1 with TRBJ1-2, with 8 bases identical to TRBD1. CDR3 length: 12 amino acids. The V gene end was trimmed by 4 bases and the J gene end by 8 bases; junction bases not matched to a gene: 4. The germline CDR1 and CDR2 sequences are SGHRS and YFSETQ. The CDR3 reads CASSPQGEGYTF. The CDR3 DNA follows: TGCGCCAGCAGCCCACAGGGGGAAGGCTACACCTTC.

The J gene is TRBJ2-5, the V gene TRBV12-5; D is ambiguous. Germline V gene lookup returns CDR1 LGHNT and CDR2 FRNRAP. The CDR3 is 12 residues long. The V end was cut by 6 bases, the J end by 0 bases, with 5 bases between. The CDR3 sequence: CASGRDQETQYF. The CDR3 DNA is TGTGCTAGTGGCCGGGACCAAGAGACCCAGTACTTC.

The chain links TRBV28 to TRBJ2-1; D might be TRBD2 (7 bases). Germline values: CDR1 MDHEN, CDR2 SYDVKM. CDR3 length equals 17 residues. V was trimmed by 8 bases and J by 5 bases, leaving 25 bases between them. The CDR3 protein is CASEPFGGGVGHNEQFF. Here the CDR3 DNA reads TGTGCCAGCGAACCCTTCGGAGGGGGGGTTGGCCACAATGAGCAGTTCTTC.

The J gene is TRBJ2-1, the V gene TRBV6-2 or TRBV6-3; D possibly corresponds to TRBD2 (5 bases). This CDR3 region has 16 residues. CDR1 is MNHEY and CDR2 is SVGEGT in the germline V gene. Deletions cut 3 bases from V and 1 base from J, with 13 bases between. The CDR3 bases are TGTGCCAGCAGTTATGGACGCGGGTATTCCTACAATGAGCAGTTCTTC. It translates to CASSYGRGYSYNEQFF.